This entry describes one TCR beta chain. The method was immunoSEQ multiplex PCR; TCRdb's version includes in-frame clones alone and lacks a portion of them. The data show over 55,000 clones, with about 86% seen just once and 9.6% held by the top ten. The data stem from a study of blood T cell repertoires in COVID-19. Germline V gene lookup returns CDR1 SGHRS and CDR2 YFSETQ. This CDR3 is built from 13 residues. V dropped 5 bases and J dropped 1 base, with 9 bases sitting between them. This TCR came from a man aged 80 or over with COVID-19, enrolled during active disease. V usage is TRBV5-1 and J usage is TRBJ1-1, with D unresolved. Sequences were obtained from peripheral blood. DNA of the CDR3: TGCGCCAGCAGTTCACAACAGAACACTGAAGCTTTCTTT. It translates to CASSSQQNTEAFF.